This TCR beta chain is from a study of OX40 agonist ivuxolimab in advanced cancers. CDR1 is SGHDN and CDR2 is FVKESK in the germline V gene. The CDR3 spans 13 residues. Trimming pared 4 bases from V and 14 bases from J, leaving 20 bases between. Repertoires were generated with immunoSEQ multiplex PCR, while TCRdb's copy carries only in-frame clones and drops some. Here the sample spans some 95,000 clones, more than 85% being singletons. Sequencing was performed on CD4+ or CD8+ T cells sorted from blood, taken in a trial of the OX40 agonist ivuxolimab. The source is an adult with an advanced solid tumor such as melanoma, head and neck, liver or kidney cancer. The rearrangement links TRBV14 to TRBJ1-2; possibly TRBD1 for D (6 bases). The CDR3 loop reads CASSRGPGERRTF. The CDR3 DNA reads TGTGCCAGCAGCCGGGGGCCGGGGGAAAGGAGGACCTTC.